Each of the 9 T cell receptor beta chains below was sequenced from the same sample in a study of blood T cell repertoires in COVID-19. Measured with immunoSEQ multiplex PCR; TCRdb has only the in-frame clones, and not every one. The sample holds more than 300,000 clones; 91% are singletons and the top ten take roughly 3%. Source material: peripheral blood. These receptors originate from a woman between 18 and 29 years old who had recovered from COVID-19.

The chain combines TRBV10-3 with TRBJ1-3, with unresolved D. The ends were cut back, 3 bases at V and 0 bases at J, with 9 bases in the middle. The CDR3 spans 15 residues. Looked up from germline, CDR1 is ENHRY and CDR2 is SYGVKD. The CDR3 nucleotides are TGTGCCATCAGTGATTCGGAGTACTCTGGAAACACCATATATTTT. Translating it yields CAISDSEYSGNTIYF.

This sequence joins TRBV7-2 and TRBJ2-2, with 12 bases matching TRBD2. There are 16 residues in the CDR3. Germline V gene sequence: CDR1 SGHTA, CDR2 FQGNSA. Trimming at V came to 6 bases and at J to 8 bases, leaving 10 bases not matched to a gene. Here the CDR3 reads CASRRTSGTAGGELFF. The CDR3 nucleotides read TGTGCCAGCAGACGGACTAGCGGGACGGCGGGGGGGGAGCTGTTTTTT. The full variable domain, with the rest looked up from reference TRBV7-2 and TRBJ2-2, is GAGVSQSPSNKVTEKGKDVELRCDPISGHTALYWYRQSLGQGLEFLIYFQGNSAPDKSGLPSDRFSAERTGGSVSTLTIQRTQQEDSAVYLCASRRTSGTAGGELFFGEGSRLTVL.

This clone was picked up one time. The chain couples TRBV5-1 to TRBJ2-5; D may be TRBD2 (5 bases). CDR1 is SGHRS and CDR2 is YFSETQ in the germline V gene. The CDR3 contains 15 residues. Trimming cost V 3 bases and J 5 bases, with 17 bases left between them. The DNA of the CDR3 is TGCGCCAGCAGCTCCGAGGGTCTAAATCTGGAGACCCAGTACTTC. It translates to CASSSEGLNLETQYF.

This clone has just one count. This sample includes further DNA sequences coding for the same CDR3. The rearrangement links TRBV6-5 to TRBJ2-3, with D hard to call. This CDR3 has 12 amino acids. Germline CDR1 reads MNHEY; CDR2 reads SVGAGI. Trimming removed 6 bases from V and 0 bases from J, with 4 bases in between. In nucleotides, the CDR3 is TGTGCCAGCAGCCCAAGCACAGATACGCAGTATTTT. As protein: CASSPSTDTQYF.

The chain has TRBV4-3 and TRBJ2-1; TRBD2 matches at 10 bases. The V gene end was trimmed by 2 bases and the J gene end by 4 bases; junction bases not matched to a gene: 2. The CDR3 is 15 residues long. Germline assignment: CDR1 LGHNA and CDR2 YSLEER. CDR3 in DNA: TGCGCCAGCAGCCAATCTAGCGGGGGATACAATGAGCAGTTCTTC. As protein: CASSQSSGGYNEQFF.

The CDR3 sequence: CASSPRQAYNQPQHF. CDR3 bases: TGTGCCAGCAGCCCAAGACAGGCGTATAATCAGCCCCAGCATTTT. This chain joins TRBV27 and TRBJ1-5; D may be TRBD1 (6 bases). The CDR3 spans 15 residues. Looked up from germline, CDR1 is MNHEY and CDR2 is SMNVEV (reference sequence). V lost 6 bases and J lost 4, with 16 bases in between.

The chain carries TRBV24-1 and TRBJ2-1, with TRBD2 matching over 10 bases. The CDR3 spans 16 residues. V lost 1 base, J lost 8 bases, and 7 bases stayed unmatched. Germline loops: CDR1 KGHDR, CDR2 SFDVKD. CDR3 bases: TGTGCCACCAGTGATTTAGTCGGACTAGCGGTCCATGAGCAGTTCTTC. Its translation is CATSDLVGLAVHEQFF.

V gene TRBV4-3 combines with J gene TRBJ1-2, with D possibly being TRBD1 (5 bases). The CDR3 consists of 16 residues. V lost 0 bases and J 0 bases, leaving 11 bases between the germline ends. Germline CDR1 LGHNA, CDR2 YSLEER. CDR3 in DNA: TGCGCCAGCAGCCAAGATGGGGGGTCCTCTAACTATGGCTACACCTTC. Its protein product is CASSQDGGSSNYGYTF.

This chain uses TRBV6-2 or TRBV6-3 with TRBJ1-1; no firm D call. Per germline, CDR1 MNHEY and CDR2 SVGEGT. Trimming took 3 bases from V and 1 from J, leaving 9 bases between them. The CDR3 has 14 residues. The CDR3 is CASSYGSQNTEAFF. The CDR3 DNA follows: TGTGCCAGCAGTTATGGCAGTCAGAACACTGAAGCTTTCTTT.